This T cell receptor beta chain was recovered during a study of shared clonotypes between healthy human individuals. Trimming removed 6 bases from V and 4 bases from J, with 15 bases in between. Germline loops: CDR1 MNHEY, CDR2 SVGAGI. This CDR3 spans 14 amino acids. Regarding the study as a whole: Generation probabilities were higher for clonotypes shared across all four sorted-subset donors than for unshared ones. Rarefaction curves obtained for sorted subsets showed sequencing incomplete despite large depth.

Comments on this clone: The antigen remains undetermined.

In the sorted-subset replicate PCRs, around 0.2 ug DNA, 25,000 to 30,000 T cell genomes, was used. The protocol was immunoSEQ multiplex PCR, while the TCRdb copy is restricted to in-frame clones and leaves out a portion. The sample shows 2 million to 2.5 million clones, roughly 94% of them seen only once. The CD4+ fraction was divided into a CD45RA+ naive subset and a CD45RA-negative memory subset. The specimen sequenced was naive CD4+ T cells sorted from blood. The subset here: CD45RA+ positively selected. V is TRBV6-5 and J is TRBJ1-2; D is ambiguous. This receptor was obtained from a man younger than 35 in good health. The CDR3 bases are TGTGCCAGCAGCTCCGTTCCCGCCTTCTATGGCTACACCTTC. Encoded protein: CASSSVPAFYGYTF.